What follows are 14 T cell receptor beta chains derived from one specimen sequenced in a study of T-cell reconstitution after alpha-beta-depleted transplantation in children. As it was prepared, the TCRbeta library received unique molecular identifiers. Using its own MiXCR run on the PCR reads, TCRdb lists one record per CDR3 protein. Of under 750,000 distinct CDR3 sequences detected, under 25% appear once; the ten largest clones hold 13% to 15%. Sequenced material: PBMCs, mostly from graft donor cells, taken 360 days after TCRalphabeta/CD19-depleted stem cell transplant. These receptor sequences come from a boy younger than two who had a stem cell transplant for acute myeloid leukemia, so the T cells may come from the graft donor.

The chain links TRBV7-6 to TRBJ2-2; the match to TRBD2 covers 7 bases. In germline, CDR1 is SGHVS, CDR2 FNYEAQ. The CDR3 consists of 16 residues. V dropped 4 bases and J dropped 5; count of bases not matched to a gene: 10. DNA of the CDR3: TGTGCCAGCAGCTCTCGAGGGGAGGGATTAACCGGGGAGCTGTTTTTT. Translation: CASSSRGEGLTGELFF. Full variable domain (remainder filled in from reference TRBV7-6 and TRBJ2-2): GAGVSQSPRYKVTKRGQDVALRCDPISGHVSLYWYRQALGQGPEFLTYFNYEAQQDKSGLPNDRFSAERPEGSISTLTIQRTEQRDSAMYRCASSSRGEGLTGELFFGEGSRLTVL.

The CDR3 DNA follows: TGTGCCAGCAGCTTCCGGGGGCGGATCACAGATACGCAGTATTTT. Translating gives CASSFRGRITDTQYF. This chain uses TRBV7-2 with TRBJ2-3; D possibly matches TRBD1 or TRBD2 (6 bases each). Germline V lookup: CDR1 SGHTA, CDR2 FQGNSA. With 3 bases removed from V and 2 bases from J, the gap between germline ends came to 12 bases. There are 15 residues in the CDR3.

This clonotype has a handful of counts. The chain has TRBV7-9 and TRBJ2-1; 10 bases match TRBD1. The junction had 9 bases not matched to a gene; V was cut back by 0 bases and J by 10 bases. The CDR3 contains 16 residues. Per the germline V gene, CDR1 is SEHNR and CDR2 is FQNEAQ (reference sequence). CDR3 in DNA: TGTGCCAGCAGCTTAGCCCGCGGGACAGGGGTGGACGAGCAGTTCTTC. Translated, it gives CASSLARGTGVDEQFF.

The chain is built from TRBV12-3 or TRBV12-4 and TRBJ1-6; 9 bases map to TRBD1. The CDR3 contains 15 residues. J was trimmed by 8 bases and V by 4 bases; bases with no gene match: 6. The CDR3 loop is CASSSGGTGHSPLHF. The DNA of the CDR3 is TGTGCCAGCAGTTCGGGCGGGACAGGGCATTCACCCCTCCACTTT.

This clonotype was seen more than once but under ten times. The V call is TRBV5-5, the J call TRBJ2-1; no firm D call. CDR1 SGHKS and CDR2 YYEKEE come from the germline V gene (reference sequence). This CDR3 has 12 amino acids. V lost 0 bases and J lost 10, with 8 bases in between. CDR3 amino acids: CASSLAWKEQFF. CDR3 DNA sequence: TGTGCCAGCAGCTTGGCCTGGAAGGAGCAGTTCTTC.

This clonotype was recorded only once. This may arise from a read error, as a much more abundant clone is one base away. This rearrangement joins TRBV4-1 to TRBJ1-3; D perhaps matches TRBD1 (5 bases). The CDR3 is 17 residues long. The V gene's germline CDR1 is MGHRA and CDR2 YSYEKL. The CDR3, as DNA: TGCGCCAGCATCCAAGAGGGGTCCAGGGTCTCTGGAAACACCATATATTTT. This gives the protein CASIQEGSRVSGNTIYF.

This clonotype was seen ten or more times. The V call is TRBV28, the J call TRBJ2-7; TRBD1 aligns across 7 bases. J was trimmed by 0 bases and V by 4 bases; bases with no gene match: 6. CDR3 length: 15 residues. Germline V gives CDR1 MDHEN, CDR2 SYDVKM. CDR3 amino acids: CASSSAGTVSYEQYV. DNA of the CDR3: TGTGCCAGCAGTTCTGCCGGGACAGTCTCCTACGAGCAGTACGTC.

The sample holds many counts of this clonotype. The V gene is TRBV28, the J gene TRBJ2-1, with 8 bases that match TRBD2. The CDR3 covers 18 residues. The V segment lost 3 bases and the J segment 8 bases; nucleotides outside the gene matches: 18. The germline gives CDR1 MDHEN, CDR2 SYDVKM. CDR3 sequence (DNA): TGTGCCAGCAGTTTCGGGATAGGAGGGACTAGAGGGTACGATGAGCAGTTCTTC. This translates into CASSFGIGGTRGYDEQFF. The complete variable domain, with remaining parts taken from reference TRBV28 and TRBJ2-1, reads DVKVTQSSRYLVKRTGEKVFLECVQDMDHENMFWYRQDPGLGLRLIYFSYDVKMKEKGDIPEGYSVSREKKERFSLILESASTNQTSMYLCASSFGIGGTRGYDEQFFGPGTRLTVL.

This clonotype was counted between two and nine times. The genes are TRBV6-2 or TRBV6-3 and TRBJ2-1; the match to TRBD2 covers 11 bases. The CDR3 extends over 15 amino acids. CDR1 and CDR2 from the germline V gene are MNHEY and SVGEGT. V was pared by 1 base and J by 5 bases, with 1 base of the junction left unmatched. The CDR3 spells CASSYLGLADNEQFF. CDR3 sequence (DNA): TGTGCCAGCAGTTACTTGGGACTAGCGGACAATGAGCAGTTCTTC.

This clonotype showed up many times. The chain recombines TRBV10-3 with TRBJ2-5, with D unclear. CDR1 is ENHRY, CDR2 SYGVKD, per germline. V was cut by 2 bases and J by 5 bases, with 9 bases left in between. The CDR3 is 13 residues long. CDR3 loop: CAISEKFGETQYF. In DNA, the CDR3 is TGTGCCATCAGTGAGAAATTCGGGGAGACCCAGTACTTC.

CDR3 sequence: CASSLEFGTVPHGYTF. The CDR3 DNA is TGCGCCAGCAGCTTGGAGTTCGGGACAGTCCCCCATGGCTACACCTTC. The chain joins TRBV5-1 to TRBJ1-2; 7 bases match TRBD1. Germline V CDR1 and CDR2: SGHRS, YFSETQ. Unmatched junction bases numbered 11, after V lost 0 bases and J lost 6 bases. The CDR3 loop spans 16 amino acids.

This clonotype came up many times. The DNA of the CDR3 is TGTGCCAGCAGCTTGGATCCACCCACCTACAATGAGCAGTTCTTC. Its protein product is CASSLDPPTYNEQFF. This chain connects TRBV7-9 to TRBJ2-1; D remains unclear. This CDR3 is built from 15 residues. Germline V CDR1 and CDR2: SEHNR, FQNEAQ (reference sequence). V was pared by 3 bases and J by 2 bases, with 11 bases between.

The rearrangement links TRBV5-1 to TRBJ2-4; tentatively, D is TRBD1 (5 bases). Trimming pared 3 bases from V and 2 bases from J, leaving 12 bases between. This CDR3 comprises 15 residues. Germline CDR1 SGHRS, CDR2 YFSETQ. The CDR3 protein is CASSYRPRTKNIQYF. CDR3 nucleotide sequence: TGCGCCAGCAGCTACAGGCCGCGGACCAAAAACATTCAGTACTTC.

Ten or more counts support this clonotype. J is TRBJ2-6 and V is TRBV20-1, with D possibly being TRBD1 (5 bases). Germline CDR1 and CDR2: DFQATT and SNEGSKA (reference sequence). Deletions cut 6 bases from V and 0 bases from J, with 15 bases between. This CDR3 has 16 residues. This CDR3 reads CSAEQDRSSGANVLTF. The CDR3 bases are TGCAGTGCCGAACAGGATAGGAGCTCTGGGGCCAACGTCCTGACTTTC.